The entry below describes one T cell receptor beta chain. One end of the junction does not line up with germline, which may come from a read error. The data belong to a study of blood T cell repertoires in COVID-19. The CDR3 extends over 13 amino acids. CDR1 and CDR2 (germline): SSHAT, FNYEAQ (reference sequence). The data were produced by immunoSEQ multiplex PCR, yet TCRdb's version contains in-frame clones alone and is incomplete. The profile covers about 200,000 clones, with about nine tenths appearing a single time and around 1.5% taken by the ten largest. The sequence was obtained from a young man with active or convalescent COVID-19. This chain uses TRBV7-7 with TRBJ2-3; 9 bases are a match to TRBD1. The sequenced sample was peripheral blood. CDR3: CASSRDRADTQYF. CDR3 bases: TGTGCTAGCAGCCGGGACAGGGCGGATACGCAGTATTTT. Full variable domain (missing parts from reference TRBV7-7 and TRBJ2-3): GAGVSQSPRYKVTKRGQDVTLRCDPISSHATLYWYQQALGQGPEFLTYFNYEAQPDKSGLPSDRFSAERPEGSISTLTIQRTEQRDSAMYRCASSRDRADTQYFGPGTRLTVL.